The rows below give T cell receptor beta chains drawn from one sample of a study of cytomegalovirus exposure and HLA in healthy donors. Measured with immunoSEQ multiplex PCR; TCRdb has only the in-frame clones, and not every one. This repertoire includes tens of thousands of clones. Sequenced input: PBMCs. All receptors derive from a woman under 40 in good health and CMV-seronegative. Each CDR3 is given with its conserved first and last residue. A D gene is named only where the DNA matches it firmly.

>TRBV5-1|NA|TRBJ2-3
CASSFSWGPDTQYF
TGCGCCAGCAGCTTCTCTTGGGGCCCAGATACGCAGTATTTT
>TRBV7-2|NA|TRBJ2-3
CASSPSTDTQYF
TGTGCCAGCAGCCCTAGCACAGATACGCAGTATTTT
>TRBV7-6|TRBD2|TRBJ2-1
CASSLELAGDNEQFF
TGTGCCAGCAGCTTAGAACTAGCGGGGGATAATGAGCAGTTCTTC
>TRBV30|NA|TRBJ2-3
CAWRARDTTFTDTQYF
TGTGCCTGGAGGGCCCGGGACACAACCTTCACAGATACGCAGTATTTT
>TRBV27|TRBD2|TRBJ2-7
CASSPLAGDKEEQYF
TGTGCCAGCAGTCCTCTGGCGGGGGATAAAGAAGAGCAGTACTTC
>TRBV27|TRBD2|TRBJ2-7
CASSLTREGPYEQYF
TGTGCCAGCAGTTTAACGCGGGAGGGACCCTACGAGCAGTACTTC
>TRBV2|NA|TRBJ2-7
CATRTDTYEQYF
TGTGCCACCCGGACAGACACCTACGAGCAGTACTTC
>TRBV5-1|NA|TRBJ2-7
CASSGGYEQYF
TGCGCCAGCAGTGGGGGGTACGAGCAGTACTTC
>TRBV30|TRBD1|TRBJ1-1
CACAPGGLWTEAFF
TGTGCCTGCGCCCCAGGGGGCCTATGGACTGAAGCTTTCTTT
>TRBV2|NA|TRBJ2-5
CASSIGGTRKGETQYF
TGTGCCAGCAGCATCGGCGGGACGAGGAAGGGGGAGACCCAGTACTTC
>TRBV30|TRBD1|TRBJ1-2
CAWSSDRENYGYTF
TGTGCCTGGAGTTCTGACAGGGAAAACTATGGCTACACCTTC
>TRBV25-1|NA|TRBJ2-2
CASSAGGLRKTGELFF
TGTGCCAGCAGTGCCGGAGGATTGAGGAAAACCGGGGAGCTGTTTTTT
>TRBV28|NA|TRBJ1-4
CASSRGEKLFF
TGTGCCAGTAGTCGGGGGGAAAAACTGTTTTTT
>TRBV5-1|NA|TRBJ2-5
CASSGQGLRETQYF
TGCGCCAGCAGCGGGCAGGGGCTGAGAGAGACCCAGTACTTC
>TRBV27|TRBD2|TRBJ2-3
CASSSGLAGVDTQYF
TGTGCCAGCAGTTCCGGACTAGCGGGGGTAGATACGCAGTATTTT
>TRBV29-1|TRBD1|TRBJ2-5
CSVPGTGKETQYF
TGCAGCGTCCCCGGGACAGGGAAAGAGACCCAGTACTTC
>TRBV30|NA|TRBJ2-7
CAWSEGLAYEQYF
TGTGCCTGGAGTGAGGGACTCGCCTACGAGCAGTACTTC
>TRBV19|NA|TRBJ2-1
CASSLGTRGNEQFF
TGTGCCAGTAGTCTGGGTACAAGAGGCAATGAGCAGTTCTTC
>TRBV5-1|NA|TRBJ1-1
CASSQGQNTEAFF
TGCGCCAGCAGCCAAGGACAGAACACTGAAGCTTTCTTT
>TRBV12-5|NA|TRBJ1-5
CASAPGSTSNQPQHF
TGTGCTAGTGCCCCGGGGTCGACAAGCAATCAGCCCCAGCATTTT
>TRBV4-1|NA|TRBJ1-1
CASSPSRSTEAFF
TGCGCCAGCAGTCCCTCGAGAAGTACTGAAGCTTTCTTT
>TRBV7-9|NA|TRBJ1-2
CAIPGGTNYGYTF
TGTGCCATCCCGGGGGGCACAAACTATGGCTACACCTTC
>TRBV6-6|TRBD1|TRBJ1-1
CASSSIPGTGNTEAFF
TGTGCCAGCAGTTCCATTCCCGGGACAGGGAACACTGAAGCTTTCTTT
>TRBV4-1|TRBD2|TRBJ2-1
CASSQLGLENEQFF
TGCGCCAGCAGCCAACTGGGACTAGAGAATGAGCAGTTCTTC
>TRBV2|TRBD1|TRBJ1-5
CASSRDRQNSNQPQHF
TGTGCCAGCAGCCGGGACAGACAAAATAGCAATCAGCCCCAGCATTTT
>TRBV30|NA|TRBJ2-1
CAWSSSDEQFF
TGTGCCTGGAGCAGTAGCGATGAGCAGTTCTTC
>TRBV5-4|NA|TRBJ1-2
CASRKEDGYGYTF
TGTGCCAGCAGGAAGGAGGACGGATATGGCTACACCTTC
>TRBV13|NA|TRBJ2-7
CASRRSGSYEQYF
TGTGCCAGCAGAAGGAGCGGTTCCTACGAGCAGTACTTC
>TRBV6-1|NA|TRBJ1-2
CASSERGGYGYTF
TGTGCCAGCAGTGAACGGGGAGGCTATGGCTACACCTTC
>TRBV19|NA|TRBJ2-7
CASSPGGSGPFYEQYF
TGTGCCAGTAGTCCCGGGGGTAGCGGACCTTTCTACGAGCAGTACTTC
>TRBV30|NA|TRBJ1-4
CAWSNSMIVFF
TGTGCCTGGAGTAACTCGATGATAGTGTTTTTT
>TRBV30|NA|TRBJ2-3
CAWGPSAVDTQYF
TGTGCCTGGGGTCCTAGCGCGGTGGATACGCAGTATTTT
>TRBV6-1|NA|TRBJ1-2
CASRWGLYGYTF
TGTGCCAGCAGGTGGGGCCTCTATGGCTACACCTTC
>TRBV13|NA|TRBJ1-1
CASSLGGTTTEDFF
TGTGCCAGCAGCTTGGGGGGAACTACCACTGAAGATTTCTTT
>TRBV5-1|NA|TRBJ2-7
CASSKAGQPYEQYF
TGCGCCAGCTCCAAGGCAGGGCAACCCTACGAGCAGTACTTC
>TRBV6-4|TRBD2|TRBJ2-7
CASSTSGYEQYF
TGTGCCAGCAGTACTAGCGGTTACGAGCAGTACTTC
>TRBV15|NA|TRBJ1-2
CATSRDPQGGGYTF
TGTGCCACCAGCAGAGATCCCCAAGGAGGAGGCTACACCTTC
>TRBV4-2|TRBD2|TRBJ2-1
CASSQEGLGLVGNEQFF
TGTGCCAGCAGCCAAGAAGGCCTGGGACTAGTTGGGAATGAGCAGTTCTTC
>TRBV6-6|TRBD1|TRBJ1-2
CASSPAWGRGDYGYTF
TGTGCCAGCAGCCCAGCGTGGGGCAGGGGGGATTATGGCTACACCTTC
>TRBV5-1|NA|TRBJ1-1
CASSDETASTEAFF
TGCGCCAGCAGCGACGAGACTGCTAGCACTGAAGCTTTCTTT
>TRBV25-1|NA|TRBJ1-1
CASSDRDTEAFF
TGTGCCAGCAGTGACCGGGACACTGAAGCTTTCTTT
>TRBV5-1|TRBD1|TRBJ1-1
CASSLRGRFRTEAFF
TGCGCCAGCAGCTTGAGGGGGCGATTCCGCACTGAAGCTTTCTTT
>TRBV6-5|TRBD1|TRBJ2-1
CASNKDRNLDNEQFF
TGTGCCAGCAACAAGGACAGGAACCTTGACAATGAGCAGTTCTTC
>TRBV5-1|TRBD1|TRBJ2-7
CASSRGQGFYEQYF
TGCGCCAGCAGTCGGGGACAGGGTTTCTACGAGCAGTACTTC
>TRBV28|TRBD1|TRBJ1-1
CASRPDRGRAEAFF
TGTGCCAGCAGGCCCGACAGGGGGCGAGCTGAAGCTTTCTTT
>TRBV2|NA|TRBJ1-2
CATQGQHGNYGYTF
TGTGCCACCCAGGGGCAACACGGAAACTATGGCTACACCTTC
>TRBV30|NA|TRBJ2-1
CAWSAQSSGHGQFF
TGTGCCTGGAGTGCCCAATCCTCGGGACATGGGCAGTTCTTC
>TRBV6-1|TRBD2|TRBJ2-3
CASSDLGLAGGTDTQYF
TGTGCCAGCAGTGACCTCGGACTAGCGGGGGGCACAGATACGCAGTATTTT
>TRBV5-1|TRBD1|TRBJ2-5
CASSFVPQGGTQETQYF
TGCGCCAGCAGCTTTGTCCCACAGGGGGGTACCCAAGAGACCCAGTACTTC
>TRBV4-1|TRBD1|TRBJ1-5
CASSPDRDQPQHF
TGCGCCAGCAGCCCCGACAGGGATCAGCCCCAGCATTTT
>TRBV29-1|TRBD1|TRBJ1-1
CSVTFMGQTNTEAFF
TGCAGCGTTACGTTTATGGGACAGACGAACACTGAAGCTTTCTTT
>TRBV6-1|NA|TRBJ1-1
CASTGRENTEAFF
TGTGCCAGCACTGGCAGGGAGAACACTGAAGCTTTCTTT